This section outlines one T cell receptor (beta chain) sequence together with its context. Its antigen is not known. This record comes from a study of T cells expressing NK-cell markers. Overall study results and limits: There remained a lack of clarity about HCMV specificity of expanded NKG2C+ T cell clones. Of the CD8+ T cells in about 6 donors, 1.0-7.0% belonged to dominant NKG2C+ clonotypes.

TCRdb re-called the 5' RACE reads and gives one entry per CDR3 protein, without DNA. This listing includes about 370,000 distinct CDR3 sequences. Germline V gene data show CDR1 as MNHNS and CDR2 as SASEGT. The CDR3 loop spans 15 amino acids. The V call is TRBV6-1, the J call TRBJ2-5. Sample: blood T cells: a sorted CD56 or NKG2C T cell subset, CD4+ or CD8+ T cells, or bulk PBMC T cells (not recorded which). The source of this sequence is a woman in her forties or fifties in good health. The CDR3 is CASSVLDRTVETQYF.